The 3 T cell receptor beta chains given below trace back to one sample, sequenced in a study of blood T cell repertoires in COVID-19. The table came from immunoSEQ multiplex PCR; TCRdb's copy has only in-frame clones and leaves some out. In the table there are around 100,000 clones, 88% of which are singletons. Sequenced: peripheral blood. Receptors originate from a woman aged 55-69 years with acute or convalescent COVID-19.

This clone was seen a single time. J is TRBJ2-2 and V is TRBV4-1, with 11 bases matching TRBD2. V trimming: 3 bases; J trimming: 5 bases; junction bases outside the gene matches: 5. Germline V gene lookup returns CDR1 MGHRA and CDR2 YSYEKL. The CDR3 extends over 16 amino acids. This CDR3 reads CASSHSGRARTGELFF. In DNA, the CDR3 is TGCGCCAGCAGCCATAGCGGGAGGGCCCGAACCGGGGAGCTGTTTTTT.

This sequence joins TRBV7-8 and TRBJ2-3; possibly TRBD2 for D (6 bases). Germline V gene sequence: CDR1 SGHVS, CDR2 FQNEAQ. The CDR3 is made up of 16 amino acids. V was clipped by 5 bases and J by 2 bases, with 17 bases between them. The CDR3 is CASSPLWGVDTDTQYF. In DNA form, the CDR3 reads TGTGCCAGCAGCCCCCTTTGGGGGGTTGACACAGATACGCAGTATTTT. The full variable domain, with the rest looked up from reference TRBV7-8 and TRBJ2-3, is GAGVSQSPRYKVAKRGQDVALRCDPISGHVSLFWYQQALGQGPEFLTYFQNEAQLDKSGLPSDRFFAERPEGSVSTLKIQRTQQEDSAVYLCASSPLWGVDTDTQYFGPGTRLTVL.

The rearrangement links TRBV7-2 to TRBJ2-7, with 8 nucleotides matching TRBD1. Per germline, CDR1 SGHTA and CDR2 FQGNSA. Losses at the gene ends were 5 bases for V and 6 bases for J; bases not matched to a gene: 12. CDR3 length: 15 residues. As DNA, the CDR3 is TGTGCCAGCAGCCAGAGGGGGACAGGTCTCGGCGAGCAGTACTTC. Translating gives CASSQRGTGLGEQYF.